The 19 T cell receptor beta chains below all came from one sample that was sequenced in a study of blood T cells in healthy people across ages. Through a sample-barcoded 5' primer and a J-beta primer mix, a second PCR was run for roughly 7 to 11 cycles. In TCRdb, the 5' RACE reads were re-called with MiXCR into one record per CDR3 protein. Among about 830,000 distinct CDR3 sequences listed, 62% were seen once. The sequenced sample consisted of blood. Receptor source: a man aged 25 to 45 in good health.

This clonotype was picked up a small number of times. The chain employs TRBV9 and TRBJ2-1, with 9 bases fitting TRBD2. Germline CDR1 is SGDLS and CDR2 is YYNGEE. This CDR3 is 15 amino acids long. Losses at the gene ends were 3 bases for V and 9 bases for J; bases not matched to a gene: 10. The CDR3 nucleotides are TGTGCCAGCAGCGCCTCCGGGACTAGCAGGGTTGAGCAGTTCTTC. Translation gives CASSASGTSRVEQFF. The variable domain in full, completed from reference TRBV9 and TRBJ2-1, reads DSGVTQTPKHLITATGQRVTLRCSPRSGDLSVYWYQQSLDQGLQFLIQYYNGEERAKGNILERFSAQQFPDLHSELNLSSLELGDSALYFCASSASGTSRVEQFFGPGTRLTVL.

About this clonotype itself: A read error may produce the germline difference seen at one junction end. The chain carries TRBV6-2 or TRBV6-3 and TRBJ2-1; 11 bases map to TRBD2. This CDR3 comprises 18 residues. Germline lookup yields CDR1 MNHEY and CDR2 SVGEGT. The CDR3 region is CAGRRGLAAHLPYNEQFF. The CDR3 DNA reads as TGTGCCGGCAGGCGGGGACTAGCGGCCCACCTACCGTACAATGAGCAGTTCTTC.

Turning to this clonotype: At one end, the junction sequence differs from germline, possibly due to a read error. The chain is built from TRBV20-1 and TRBJ2-6; no definite D call. Germline lookup yields CDR1 DFQATT and CDR2 SNEGSKA (reference sequence). The CDR3 sequence is 17 residues long. The CDR3, as DNA: TGCAGTGCTAGAGCTTTTCCAGGTTACTCTGGGGTCAACGTCCTGACTTTC. Its protein product is CSARAFPGYSGVNVLTF.

This clonotype has just a few counts. V and J are TRBV6-1 and TRBJ2-7; D ambiguous. The CDR3 is 15 residues long. Germline CDR1 MNHNS, CDR2 SASEGT. Trimming stripped 3 bases from V and 2 bases from J, with 14 bases between. CDR3 amino acids: CASSESATGPYEQYF. CDR3 bases: TGTGCCAGCAGTGAGTCTGCCACCGGGCCCTACGAGCAGTACTTC.

The V gene is TRBV7-2, the J gene TRBJ2-7, with D possibly being TRBD1 (5 bases). Trimming shortened V by 1 base and J by 5 bases, and 15 bases separated the two germline ends. Germline CDR1 is SGHTA and CDR2 is FQGNSA. The CDR3 runs to 15 residues. CDR3 amino acids: CASSLGPARADEQYF. CDR3 bases: TGTGCCAGCAGCTTAGGCCCCGCCAGGGCTGACGAGCAGTACTTC.

This clonotype turned up a few times. The V gene is TRBV12-3 or TRBV12-4, the J gene TRBJ1-6; 7 positions match TRBD1. V lost 3 bases, J lost 4 bases, and 6 bases stayed unmatched. The CDR3 is 16 residues long. Written as DNA, the CDR3 is TGTGCCAGCAGTTTCGATGCAGGGGGATATAATTCACCCCTCCACTTT. This translates into CASSFDAGGYNSPLHF.

This chain uses TRBV7-2 with TRBJ2-1, with 7 bases aligning to TRBD1. The CDR3 consists of 15 residues. V trimming: 3 bases; J trimming: 0 bases; junction bases outside the gene matches: 2. The germline CDR1 and CDR2 sequences are SGHTA and FQGNSA. Written as DNA, the CDR3 is TGTGCCAGCAGCTTGGACAGGAGCTCCTACAATGAGCAGTTCTTC. It specifies CASSLDRSSYNEQFF.

This CDR3 reads CASSLMRGGITDTQYF. The CDR3, as DNA: TGTGCCAGCAGTTTAATGCGGGGGGGCATCACAGATACGCAGTATTTT. The chain uses TRBV12-3 or TRBV12-4 and TRBJ2-3; 9 bases line up with TRBD2. The J segment lost 2 bases and the V segment lost 2 bases, leaving 5 bases of the junction unmatched. CDR3 length equals 16 residues.

V is TRBV20-1 and J is TRBJ2-4; 11 bases are shared with TRBD2. Gene TRBJ2-7 matches the end of the DNA better, so the J call may be wrong. Germline V gene lookup returns CDR1 DFQATT and CDR2 SNEGSKA (reference sequence). The CDR3 extends over 13 amino acids. CDR3 amino acids: CSARRLAGYEQYF. The CDR3 DNA reads as TGCAGTGCTCGGAGACTAGCGGGGTACGAGCAGTACTTC.

V and J are TRBV2 and TRBJ1-1; 11 nucleotides align to TRBD1. The ends lost 4 bases at V and 4 bases at J; junction bases unmatched: 8. The CDR3 covers 16 residues. CDR1 SNHLY and CDR2 FYNNEI come from the germline V gene. The CDR3 DNA follows: TGTGCCAGCAGTGGGGACAGGGGGTCCGCGGGCACTGAAGCTTTCTTT. Its protein is CASSGDRGSAGTEAFF.

The chain uses TRBV5-1 and TRBJ2-2; TRBD2 might be the D (5 bases). This CDR3 spans 14 amino acids. Trimming removed 7 bases at V and 0 bases at J, with 10 bases between. Germline CDR1 SGHRS, CDR2 YFSETQ. CDR3 amino acids: CASRAEANTGELFF. The CDR3 region has the DNA TGCGCCAGCCGGGCGGAGGCGAACACCGGGGAGCTGTTTTTT.

This chain connects TRBV6-1 to TRBJ2-3; D is ambiguous. V was pared by 0 bases and J by 1 base, with 8 bases between. CDR1 is MNHNS and CDR2 is SASEGT in the germline V gene. This CDR3 contains 15 residues. Here the CDR3 DNA reads TGTGCCAGCAGTGAAGCGGGGAAAGGCACAGATACGCAGTATTTT. It translates to CASSEAGKGTDTQYF.

V gene TRBV15 combines with J gene TRBJ1-6; TRBD1 matches at 9 bases. Trimming took 5 bases from V and 7 from J; bases not matched to a gene: 6. This CDR3 is 15 amino acids long. Germline V lookup: CDR1 LNHNV, CDR2 YYDKDF (reference sequence). The CDR3 DNA sequence: TGTGCCACCAGCTCCCTGACAGGGGGAAATTCACCCCTCCACTTT. This gives the protein CATSSLTGGNSPLHF.

This sequence joins TRBV7-9 and TRBJ2-3; 7 bases are shared with TRBD2. The CDR3 runs to 15 residues. Looked up from germline, CDR1 is SEHNR and CDR2 is FQNEAQ (reference sequence). V lost 4 bases to trimming and J lost 4 bases; unmatched junction nucleotides: 8. The DNA of the CDR3 is TGTGCCAGCAGCTCCGGACTAGATTTCGCAGATACGCAGTATTTT. Amino acids: CASSSGLDFADTQYF. Filled out from reference TRBV7-9 and TRBJ2-3, the complete variable domain reads DTGVSQNPRHKITKRGQNVTFRCDPISEHNRLYWYRQTLGQGPEFLTYFQNEAQLEKSRLLSDRFSAERPKGSFSTLEIQRTEQGDSAMYLCASSSGLDFADTQYFGPGTRLTVL.

The rearrangement uses TRBV29-1 and TRBJ2-3; TRBD1 agrees at 9 bases. This CDR3 has 15 residues. V lost 6 bases and J lost 3; bases outside the gene matches: 10. Germline V CDR1 and CDR2: SQVTM, ANQGSEA. The DNA for the CDR3 is TGCAGCGTAGGACAGGGGAAGGATAATACAGATACGCAGTATTTT. This sequence encodes CSVGQGKDNTDTQYF.

The chain couples TRBV28 to TRBJ2-1; D uncertain. Germline loops: CDR1 MDHEN, CDR2 SYDVKM. The CDR3 sequence is 14 residues long. Trimming took off 2 bases at V and 2 bases at J, with 7 bases between the two ends. The CDR3 protein is CASSLIRPYNEQFF. The CDR3 nucleotides are TGTGCCAGCAGTTTAATACGCCCCTACAATGAGCAGTTCTTC.

The rearrangement links TRBV7-2 to TRBJ1-2; TRBD1 is a possible D gene (5 bases). V was shortened by 5 bases and J by 5 bases, with 18 bases between the two germline ends. The CDR3 contains 15 residues. CDR1 and CDR2 from the germline V gene are SGHTA and FQGNSA. The CDR3 region has the DNA TGTGCCAGCAGCCCCGAGACAGAGAAGGCTTATGGCTACACCTTC. It encodes CASSPETEKAYGYTF.

The chain uses TRBV7-3 and TRBJ2-7; D tentatively fits TRBD1 or TRBD2 (5 bases each). The germline V and J ends were trimmed by 6 bases and 5 bases, with 14 bases remaining between them. Germline V gene data show CDR1 as SGHTA and CDR2 as FQGTGA. The CDR3 contains 13 residues. The CDR3 region is CASSGGQHNEQYF. In DNA, the CDR3 is TGTGCCAGCAGTGGGGGTCAACATAACGAGCAGTACTTC.

The table lists this clonotype with a few counts. This chain connects TRBV9 to TRBJ2-4; tentatively, D is TRBD2 (5 bases). Gene TRBJ2-7 matches the end of the DNA better, so the J call may be wrong. The CDR3 extends over 16 amino acids. The germline CDR1 and CDR2 sequences are SGDLS and YYNGEE. The CDR3 region has the DNA TGTGCCAGCAGCGTAGGAACCGGGAATCGTCTCCACGAGCAGTACTTC. Amino acids: CASSVGTGNRLHEQYF.